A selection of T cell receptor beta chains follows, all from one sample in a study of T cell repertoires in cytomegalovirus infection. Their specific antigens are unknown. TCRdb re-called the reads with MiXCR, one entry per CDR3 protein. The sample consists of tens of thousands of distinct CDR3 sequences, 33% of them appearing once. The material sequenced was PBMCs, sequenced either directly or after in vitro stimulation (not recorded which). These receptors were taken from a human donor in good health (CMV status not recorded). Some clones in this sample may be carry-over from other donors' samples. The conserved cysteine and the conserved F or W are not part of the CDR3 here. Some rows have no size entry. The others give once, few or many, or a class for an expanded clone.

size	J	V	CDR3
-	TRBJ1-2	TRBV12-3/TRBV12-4	ASSYGIYGYT
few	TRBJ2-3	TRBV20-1	SALGGGSTDTQY
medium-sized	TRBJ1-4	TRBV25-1	ASSVSGPSELF
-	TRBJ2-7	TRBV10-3	ATADGRQDYEQY
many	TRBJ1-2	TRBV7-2	ASSLSIVDGYT
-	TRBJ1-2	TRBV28	ASSLFGHYGYT
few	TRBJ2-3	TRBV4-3	ASSLLRGTDTQY
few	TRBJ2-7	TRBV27	ASSSTSGSSYEQY
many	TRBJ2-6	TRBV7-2	ASSESSGANVLT
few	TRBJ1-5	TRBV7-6	ASSLGQGGPQH
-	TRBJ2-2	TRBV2	ASILDREASGELF
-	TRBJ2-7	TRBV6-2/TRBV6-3	ASRQGYEQY
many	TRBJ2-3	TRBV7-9	ASSSRPPPDTQY
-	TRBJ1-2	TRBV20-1	SPFKSNYGYT
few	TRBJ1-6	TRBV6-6	ASSYFPGTLNSPLH
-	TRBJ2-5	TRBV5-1	ASSSGTGQETQY
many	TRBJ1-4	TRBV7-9	ASSLGSGTTEKLF
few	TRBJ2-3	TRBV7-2	ASSLRGGQDTQY
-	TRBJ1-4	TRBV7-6	ASSLSDSYYEKLF
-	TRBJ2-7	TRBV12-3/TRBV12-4	ASSLGGVREQY
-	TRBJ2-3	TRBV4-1	ASSQQDFLTDTQY
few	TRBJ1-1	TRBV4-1	ASSPGMSTEAF
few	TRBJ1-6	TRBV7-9	ASGELPGQGNSPLH
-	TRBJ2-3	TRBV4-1	ASSQDSGGRTDTQY
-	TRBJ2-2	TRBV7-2	ASSLTNTGELF
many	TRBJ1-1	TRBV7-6	ASSADRGWTEAF
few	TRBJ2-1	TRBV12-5	ASGLAAGGRDYNEQF
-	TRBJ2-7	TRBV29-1	SVEARGRNSYEQY
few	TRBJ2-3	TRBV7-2	ASSFGPIGGGEDTQY
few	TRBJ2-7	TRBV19	ASSIDRTGDYEQY
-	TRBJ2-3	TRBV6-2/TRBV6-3	ASTSLAGGDTQY
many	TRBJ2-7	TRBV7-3	ASGLTGGYEQY
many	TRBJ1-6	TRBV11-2	ASSQGLQGWNSPLH
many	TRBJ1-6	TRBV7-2	ASSNPSSYNRLH
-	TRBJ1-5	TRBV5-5	ASSLWDQPQH
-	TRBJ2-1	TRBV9	ASSVWGNEQF
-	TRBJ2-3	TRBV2	ASSLLLRTDTQY
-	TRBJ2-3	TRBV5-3	ASSLGSGYTDTQY
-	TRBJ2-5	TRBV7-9	ASSFSGTSQETQY
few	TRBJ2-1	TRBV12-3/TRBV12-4	ASSLLEDSEQF
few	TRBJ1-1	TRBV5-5	ASSFLKNTEAF
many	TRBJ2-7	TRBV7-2	ASSLGGTKY
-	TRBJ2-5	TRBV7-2	ASRRSRGAQETQY
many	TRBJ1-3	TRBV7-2	ASSFGAGYGNTIY
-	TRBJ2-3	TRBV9	ASSVLAGVGGGTQY
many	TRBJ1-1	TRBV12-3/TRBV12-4	ASSLAGAGFEAF
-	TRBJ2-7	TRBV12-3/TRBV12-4	ASSLRGWGYEQY
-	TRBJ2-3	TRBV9	ASSVTSGRQPYTDTQY
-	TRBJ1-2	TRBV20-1	SARDRRDRGLGRGYT
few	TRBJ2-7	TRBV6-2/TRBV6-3	ASSWQVETGFGEQY
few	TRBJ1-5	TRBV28	ASRKDQGNLGQPQH
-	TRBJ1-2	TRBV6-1	ASTPDRGASGYT
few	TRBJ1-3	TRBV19	ASTDRGISNTIY
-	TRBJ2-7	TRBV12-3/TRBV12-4	ASNRGASEQY
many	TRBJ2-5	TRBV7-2	ASSLGYQETQY
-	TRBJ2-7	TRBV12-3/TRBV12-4	ASNRNRGYEQY
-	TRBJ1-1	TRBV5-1	ASSPGQGAVAF
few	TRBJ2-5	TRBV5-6	ASSWTSGYQETQY
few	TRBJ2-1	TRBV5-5	ASSLAPAAYNEQF